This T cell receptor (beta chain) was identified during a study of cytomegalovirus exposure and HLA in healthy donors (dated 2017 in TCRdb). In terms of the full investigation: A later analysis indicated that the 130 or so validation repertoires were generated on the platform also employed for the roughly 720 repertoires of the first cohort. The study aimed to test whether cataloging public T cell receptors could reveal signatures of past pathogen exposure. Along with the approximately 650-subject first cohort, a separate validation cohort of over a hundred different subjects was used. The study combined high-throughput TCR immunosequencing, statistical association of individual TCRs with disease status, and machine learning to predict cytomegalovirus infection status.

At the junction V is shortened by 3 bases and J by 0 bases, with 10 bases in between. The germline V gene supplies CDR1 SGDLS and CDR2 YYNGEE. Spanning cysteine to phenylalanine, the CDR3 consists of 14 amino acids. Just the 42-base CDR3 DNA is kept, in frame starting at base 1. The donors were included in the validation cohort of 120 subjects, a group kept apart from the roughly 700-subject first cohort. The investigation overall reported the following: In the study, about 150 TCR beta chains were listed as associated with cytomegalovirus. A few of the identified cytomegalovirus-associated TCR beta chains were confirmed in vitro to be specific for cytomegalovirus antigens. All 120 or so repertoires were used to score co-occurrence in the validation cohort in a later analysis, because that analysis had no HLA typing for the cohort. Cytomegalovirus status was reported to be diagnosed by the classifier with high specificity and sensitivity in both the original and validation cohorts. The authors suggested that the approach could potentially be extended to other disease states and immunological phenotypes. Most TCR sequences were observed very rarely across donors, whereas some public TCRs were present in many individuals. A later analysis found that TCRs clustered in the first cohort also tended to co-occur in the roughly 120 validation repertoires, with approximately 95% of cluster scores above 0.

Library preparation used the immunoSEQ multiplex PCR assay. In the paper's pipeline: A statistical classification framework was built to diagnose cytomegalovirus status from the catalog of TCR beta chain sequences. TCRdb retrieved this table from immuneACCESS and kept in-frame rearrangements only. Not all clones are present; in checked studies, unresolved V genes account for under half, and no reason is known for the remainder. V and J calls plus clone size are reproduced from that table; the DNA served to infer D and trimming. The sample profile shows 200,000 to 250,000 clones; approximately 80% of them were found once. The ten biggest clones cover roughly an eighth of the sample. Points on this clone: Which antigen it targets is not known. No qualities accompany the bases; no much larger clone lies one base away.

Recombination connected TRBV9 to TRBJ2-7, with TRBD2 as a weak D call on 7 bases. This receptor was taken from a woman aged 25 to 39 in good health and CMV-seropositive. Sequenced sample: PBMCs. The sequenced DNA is TGTGCCAGCAGCGAGGGGGGGGACTCCTACGAGCAGTACTTC. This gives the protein CASSEGGDSYEQYF. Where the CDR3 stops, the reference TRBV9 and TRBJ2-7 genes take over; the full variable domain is DSGVTQTPKHLITATGQRVTLRCSPRSGDLSVYWYQQSLDQGLQFLIQYYNGEERAKGNILERFSAQQFPDLHSELNLSSLELGDSALYFCASSEGGDSYEQYFGPGTRLTVT.